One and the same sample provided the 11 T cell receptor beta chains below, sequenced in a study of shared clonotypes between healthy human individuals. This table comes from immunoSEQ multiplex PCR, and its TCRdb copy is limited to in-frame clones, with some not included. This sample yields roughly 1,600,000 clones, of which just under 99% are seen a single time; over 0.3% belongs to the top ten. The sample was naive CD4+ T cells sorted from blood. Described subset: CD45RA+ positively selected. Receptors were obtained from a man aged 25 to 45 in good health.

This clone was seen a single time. CDR3 residues: CSVVKGPSDTQYF. The CDR3 DNA sequence: TGCAGCGTTGTTAAAGGGCCCTCAGATACGCAGTATTTT. The chain joins TRBV29-1 to TRBJ2-3, with D unresolved. Trimming took off 4 bases at V and 4 bases at J, with 12 bases between the two ends. Germline values: CDR1 SQVTM, CDR2 ANQGSEA. CDR3 size: 13 residues.

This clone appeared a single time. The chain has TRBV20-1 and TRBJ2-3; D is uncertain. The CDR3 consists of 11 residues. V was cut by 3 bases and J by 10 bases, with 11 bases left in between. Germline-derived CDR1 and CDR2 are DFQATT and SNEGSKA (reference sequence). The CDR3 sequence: CSASKVNPQYF. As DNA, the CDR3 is TGCAGTGCTAGTAAAGTCAACCCGCAGTATTTT.

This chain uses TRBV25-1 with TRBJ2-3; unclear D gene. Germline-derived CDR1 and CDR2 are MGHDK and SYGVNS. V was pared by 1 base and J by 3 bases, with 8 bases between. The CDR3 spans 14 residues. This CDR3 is CASSEFWSTDTQYF. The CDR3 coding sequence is TGTGCCAGCAGTGAATTTTGGAGTACAGATACGCAGTATTTT.

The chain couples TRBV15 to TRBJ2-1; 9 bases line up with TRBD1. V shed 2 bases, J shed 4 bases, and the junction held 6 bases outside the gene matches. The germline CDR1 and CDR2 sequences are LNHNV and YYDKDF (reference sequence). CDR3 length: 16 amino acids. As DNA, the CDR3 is TGTGCCACCAGCAGACCGGGACAGGGTCAATACAATGAGCAGTTCTTC. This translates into CATSRPGQGQYNEQFF. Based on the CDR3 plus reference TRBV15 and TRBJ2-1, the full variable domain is DAMVIQNPRYQVTQFGKPVTLSCSQTLNHNVMYWYQQKSSQAPKLLFHYYDKDFNNEADTPDNFQSRRPNTSFCFLDIRSPGLGDTAMYLCATSRPGQGQYNEQFFGPGTRLTVL.

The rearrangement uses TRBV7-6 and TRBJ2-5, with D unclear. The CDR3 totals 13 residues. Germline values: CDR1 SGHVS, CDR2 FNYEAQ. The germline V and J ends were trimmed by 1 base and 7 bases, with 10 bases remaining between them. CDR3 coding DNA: TGTGCCAGCAGCTTAGTTATGACTGGGACCCAGTACTTC. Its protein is CASSLVMTGTQYF.

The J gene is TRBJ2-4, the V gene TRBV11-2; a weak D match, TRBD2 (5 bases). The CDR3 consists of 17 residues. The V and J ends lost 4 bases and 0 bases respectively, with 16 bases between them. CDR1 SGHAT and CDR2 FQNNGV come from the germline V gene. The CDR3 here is CASSSRRTGLAKNIQYF. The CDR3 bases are TGTGCCAGCAGCTCGAGGAGGACTGGACTAGCCAAAAACATTCAGTACTTC.

The CDR3 nucleotides read TGTGCCAGCAGCGTAACTCCGGTGAACACTGAAGCTTTCTTT. As protein: CASSVTPVNTEAFF. The V and J genes are TRBV9 and TRBJ1-1; D remains ambiguous. The length of the CDR3 is 14 residues. Per the germline V gene, CDR1 is SGDLS and CDR2 is YYNGEE. V lost 1 base and J lost 0, with 7 bases in between.

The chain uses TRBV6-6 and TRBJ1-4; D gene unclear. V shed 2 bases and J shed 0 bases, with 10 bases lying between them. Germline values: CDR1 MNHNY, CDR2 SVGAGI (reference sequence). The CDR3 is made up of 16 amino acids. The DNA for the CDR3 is TGTGCCAGCAGTTACAGTATTGGGGCAACTAATGAAAAACTGTTTTTT. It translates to CASSYSIGATNEKLFF.

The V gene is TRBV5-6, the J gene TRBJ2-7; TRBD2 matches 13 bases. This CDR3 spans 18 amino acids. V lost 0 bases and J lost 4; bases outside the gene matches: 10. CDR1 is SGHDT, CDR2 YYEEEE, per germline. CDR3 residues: CASSLVGPGLAGVYEQYF. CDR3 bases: TGTGCCAGCAGCTTGGTGGGGCCCGGACTAGCGGGAGTTTACGAGCAGTACTTC.

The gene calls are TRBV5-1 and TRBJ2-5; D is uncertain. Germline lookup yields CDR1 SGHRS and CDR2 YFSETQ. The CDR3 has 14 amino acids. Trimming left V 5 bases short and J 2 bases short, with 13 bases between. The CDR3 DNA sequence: TGCGCCAGCAGTGATCCCCGGTGGCAAGAGACCCAGTACTTC. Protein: CASSDPRWQETQYF.

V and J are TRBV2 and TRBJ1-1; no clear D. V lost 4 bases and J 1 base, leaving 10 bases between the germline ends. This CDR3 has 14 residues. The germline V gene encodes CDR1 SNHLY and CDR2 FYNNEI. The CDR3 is CASSGLGANTEAFF. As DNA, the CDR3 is TGTGCCAGCAGTGGGTTAGGAGCGAACACTGAAGCTTTCTTT.